This T cell receptor beta chain emerged from a study of T cell responses to AZD1222 COVID-19 vaccine. Findings and limits, study-wide: Repertoire sampling happened only post peak T cell response. Clonal diversity may have been underestimated in mostly white British donors. Spike-specific TCR breadth and depth went up after people got two AZD1222 doses. Recipients of AZD1222 seropositive at baseline numbered only six or seven.

Measured with immunoSEQ multiplex PCR; TCRdb has only the in-frame clones, and not every one. The repertoire holds approximately 220,000 clones, with roughly 91% as singletons. This CDR3 contains 15 residues. Trimming cost V 4 bases and J 6 bases, with 19 bases left between them. Germline values: CDR1 SGHDT, CDR2 YYEEEE. This clone was picked up one time. Its antigen remains unidentified. The sample here was peripheral blood, taken on day 0 of MenACWY control vaccination. The clonotype comes from an adult in good health. The chain links TRBV5-6 to TRBJ1-2; no firm D call. CDR3 sequence (DNA): TGTGCCAGCAGCCCTCTAAGTAGGGAAACACATGGCTACACCTTC. Amino acid sequence: CASSPLSRETHGYTF.